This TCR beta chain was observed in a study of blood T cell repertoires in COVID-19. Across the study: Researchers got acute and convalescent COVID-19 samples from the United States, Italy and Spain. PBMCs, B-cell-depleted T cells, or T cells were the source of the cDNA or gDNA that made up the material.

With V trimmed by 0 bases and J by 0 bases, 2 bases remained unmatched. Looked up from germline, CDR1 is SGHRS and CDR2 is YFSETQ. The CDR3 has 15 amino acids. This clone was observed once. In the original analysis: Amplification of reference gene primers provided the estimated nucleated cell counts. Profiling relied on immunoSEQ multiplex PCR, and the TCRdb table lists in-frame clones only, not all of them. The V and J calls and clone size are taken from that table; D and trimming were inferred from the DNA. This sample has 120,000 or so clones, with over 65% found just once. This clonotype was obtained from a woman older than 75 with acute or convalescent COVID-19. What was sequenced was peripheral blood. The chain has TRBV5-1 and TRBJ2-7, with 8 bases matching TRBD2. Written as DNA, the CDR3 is TGCGCCAGCAGCTTGGTCGGGGGGGGCTCCTACGAGCAGTACTTC. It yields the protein CASSLVGGGSYEQYF.